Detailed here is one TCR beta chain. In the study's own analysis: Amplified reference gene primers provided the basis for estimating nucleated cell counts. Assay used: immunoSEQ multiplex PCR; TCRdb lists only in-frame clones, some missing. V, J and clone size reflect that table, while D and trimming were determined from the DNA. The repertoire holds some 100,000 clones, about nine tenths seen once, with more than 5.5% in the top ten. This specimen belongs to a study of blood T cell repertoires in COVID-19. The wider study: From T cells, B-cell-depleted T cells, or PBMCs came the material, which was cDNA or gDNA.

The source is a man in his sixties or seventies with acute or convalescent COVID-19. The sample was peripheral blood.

In nucleotides, the CDR3 is TGTGCCAGCAGCCACCTCGGACAGGGACACACCGGGGAGCTGTTTTTT. It specifies CASSHLGQGHTGELFF. This chain connects TRBV7-8 to TRBJ2-2; 8 bases fit TRBD1. The CDR3 totals 16 residues. Trimming at V came to 5 bases and at J to 3 bases, leaving 8 bases not matched to a gene. Germline V gene sequence: CDR1 SGHVS, CDR2 FQNEAQ. The variable domain in full, completed from reference TRBV7-8 and TRBJ2-2, reads GAGVSQSPRYKVAKRGQDVALRCDPISGHVSLFWYQQALGQGPEFLTYFQNEAQLDKSGLPSDRFFAERPEGSVSTLKIQRTQQEDSAVYLCASSHLGQGHTGELFFGEGSRLTVL.